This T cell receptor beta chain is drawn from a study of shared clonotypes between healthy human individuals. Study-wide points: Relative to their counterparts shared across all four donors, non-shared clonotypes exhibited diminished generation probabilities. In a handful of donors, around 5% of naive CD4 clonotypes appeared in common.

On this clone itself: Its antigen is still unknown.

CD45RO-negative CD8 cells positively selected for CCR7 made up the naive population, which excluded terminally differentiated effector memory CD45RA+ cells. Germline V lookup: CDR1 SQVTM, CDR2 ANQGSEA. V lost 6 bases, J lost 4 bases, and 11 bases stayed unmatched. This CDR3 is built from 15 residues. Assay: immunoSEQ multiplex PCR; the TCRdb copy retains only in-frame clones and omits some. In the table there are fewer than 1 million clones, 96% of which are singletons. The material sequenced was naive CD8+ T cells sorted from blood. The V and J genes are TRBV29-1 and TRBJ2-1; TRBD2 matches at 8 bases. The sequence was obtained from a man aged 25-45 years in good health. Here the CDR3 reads CSVLLLAVTYNEQFF. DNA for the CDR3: TGCAGCGTCTTGCTACTAGCGGTTACTTACAATGAGCAGTTCTTC.